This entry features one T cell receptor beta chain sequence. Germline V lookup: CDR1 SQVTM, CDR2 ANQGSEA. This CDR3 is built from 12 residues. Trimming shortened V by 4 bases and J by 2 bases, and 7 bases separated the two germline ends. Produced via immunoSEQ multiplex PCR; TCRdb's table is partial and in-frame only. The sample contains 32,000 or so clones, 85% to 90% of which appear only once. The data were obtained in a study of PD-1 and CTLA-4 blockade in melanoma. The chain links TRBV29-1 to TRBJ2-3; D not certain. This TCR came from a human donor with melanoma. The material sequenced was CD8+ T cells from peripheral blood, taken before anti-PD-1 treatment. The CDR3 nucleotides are TGCAGCGTTGTGAAATTCACAGATACGCAGTATTTT. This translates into CSVVKFTDTQYF.